Below are 32 T cell receptor beta chains sequenced from a single sample in a study of blood T cell repertoires in COVID-19. The repertoire was sequenced with immunoSEQ multiplex PCR; TCRdb's copy has only in-frame clones and lacks some. This table has over 45,000 clones, roughly 84% appearing once. The sequenced material came from peripheral blood. These receptors were collected from a man aged 50 or older with active COVID-19.

CDR3 in amino acids: CASNRDRNSPLHF. DNA for the CDR3: TGTGCCAGCAACCGGGACAGGAATTCACCCCTCCACTTT. V and J are TRBV6-5 and TRBJ1-6, with 8 bases matching TRBD1. Unmatched junction bases numbered 3, after V lost 7 bases and J lost 7 bases. CDR1 and CDR2 (germline): MNHEY, SVGAGI. This CDR3 is built from 13 residues.

This clone was seen only once. The chain uses TRBV6-6 and TRBJ2-7, with D perhaps matching TRBD1 (6 bases). This CDR3 has 12 amino acids. V dropped 7 bases and J dropped 6 bases, with 13 bases sitting between them. Germline assignment: CDR1 MNHNY and CDR2 SVGAGI (reference sequence). The CDR3 region has the DNA TGTGCCAGCATAAGCCTAGGGGGCGAGCAGTACTTC. Translation: CASISLGGEQYF.

This chain joins TRBV30 and TRBJ1-2; D remains ambiguous. Germline CDR1 GTSNPN, CDR2 SVGIG (reference sequence). The CDR3 consists of 14 residues. V was clipped by 2 bases and J by 3 bases, with 13 bases between them. CDR3 nucleotides: TGTGCCTGGAGTATCGCCTCGGGTTACTATGGCTACACCTTC. Translated, it gives CAWSIASGYYGYTF.

The chain carries TRBV5-1 and TRBJ2-2; 7 bases agree with TRBD1. This CDR3 has 15 residues. J gave up 7 bases and V 5 bases, and 11 bases lay outside the gene matches. Germline assignment: CDR1 SGHRS and CDR2 YFSETQ. This CDR3 reads CASRRRQGLGGELFF. The CDR3 DNA sequence: TGCGCCAGCAGACGAAGACAGGGTTTAGGCGGGGAGCTGTTTTTT.

The chain carries TRBV30 and TRBJ1-1; TRBD1 is a possible D gene (5 bases). The V gene lost 4 bases and the J gene lost 0 bases, with 12 bases spanning the gap. CDR1 and CDR2 (germline): GTSNPN, SVGIG (reference sequence). The CDR3 covers 14 residues. The CDR3 nucleotides are TGTGCCTGGACTCGAGACAGATTGAACACTGAAGCTTTCTTT. This translates into CAWTRDRLNTEAFF.

This rearrangement joins TRBV3-1 (or the pseudogene TRBV3-2) to TRBJ1-6, with no clear D. Trimming removed 5 bases at V and 10 bases at J, with 12 bases between. The CDR3 has 13 residues. Per the germline V gene, CDR1 is LGHDT and CDR2 is YNNKEL (reference sequence). CDR3 nucleotides: TGTGCCAGCAGCTTCGGTGAGCGATCACCCCTCCACTTT. Its translation is CASSFGERSPLHF.

The chain recombines TRBV2 with TRBJ2-5, with TRBD1 as a possible D gene (5 bases). This CDR3 comprises 16 residues. The germline V gene has CDR1 SNHLY and CDR2 FYNNEI. Trimming took 6 bases from V and 2 from J, leaving 19 bases between them. Written as DNA, the CDR3 is TGTGCCAGCAGGGGGCGGCAGGGATCCCGGCAAGAGACCCAGTACTTC. Residues: CASRGRQGSRQETQYF.

The gene calls are TRBV5-5 and TRBJ1-2, with 7 positions matching TRBD1. V shed 0 bases, J shed 5 bases, and the junction held 7 bases outside the gene matches. This CDR3 is built from 15 residues. Germline CDR1 reads SGHKS; CDR2 reads YYEKEE (reference sequence). This CDR3 is CASSLGPGGFYGYTF. DNA of the CDR3: TGTGCCAGCAGCTTGGGACCAGGGGGTTTTTATGGCTACACCTTC.

The chain recombines TRBV4-1 with TRBJ1-6; 9 nucleotides align to TRBD1. Germline V CDR1 and CDR2: MGHRA, YSYEKL. This CDR3 region has 14 residues. J gave up 7 bases and V 3 bases, and 1 base lay outside the gene matches. The CDR3 DNA sequence: TGCGCCAGCAGCCAGGGGACAGGGAATTCACCCCTCCACTTT. It is translated as CASSQGTGNSPLHF.

The chain carries TRBV5-3 and TRBJ1-2; TRBD1 matches at 9 bases. TRBV5-3 is marked as an open reading frame, function uncertain. The ends lost 3 bases at V and 4 bases at J; junction bases unmatched: 7. This CDR3 has 15 amino acids. The CDR3 bases are TGTGCCAGAAGCTCACGGGACAGGGCGACCTATGGCTACACCTTC. Translating gives CARSSRDRATYGYTF.

The V gene is TRBV5-4, the J gene TRBJ2-7, with 8 bases matching TRBD1. Germline-derived CDR1 and CDR2 are SGHNT and YYREEE (reference sequence). V lost 4 bases and J lost 2; bases outside the gene matches: 5. The CDR3 spans 14 residues. The chain's CDR3 is CASSPGQAPYEQYF. CDR3 bases: TGTGCCAGCAGCCCGGGACAGGCGCCCTACGAGCAGTACTTC.

The chain has TRBV19 and TRBJ1-5; D is undetermined. The germline V gene has CDR1 LNHDA and CDR2 SQIVND (reference sequence). The CDR3 is 14 residues long. The V and J ends lost 1 base and 2 bases respectively, with 6 bases between them. The CDR3 DNA reads TGTGCCAGTAGTATAGTTCAGGGCAATCAGCCCCAGCATTTT. Protein sequence: CASSIVQGNQPQHF.

This clone occurred once. The chain links TRBV29-1 to TRBJ2-1, with D possibly being TRBD1 (6 bases). CDR3 size: 14 residues. V was clipped by 6 bases and J by 8 bases, with 20 bases between them. Germline assignment: CDR1 SQVTM and CDR2 ANQGSEA. The CDR3 region is CSVVGGSGADEQFF. The CDR3, as DNA: TGCAGCGTCGTAGGGGGTTCCGGAGCCGATGAGCAGTTCTTC.

The rearrangement links TRBV28 to TRBJ2-7, with D possibly being TRBD2 (5 bases). The CDR3 is 13 amino acids. The V end was cut by 6 bases, the J end by 2 bases, with 11 bases between. CDR1 and CDR2 (germline): MDHEN, SYDVKM. The CDR3, as DNA: TGTGCCAGCAGACGGGCGGGTACCTACGAGCAGTACTTC. This encodes CASRRAGTYEQYF.

J is TRBJ2-2 and V is TRBV2, with D possibly being TRBD2 (6 bases). The V end lost 2 bases, the J end lost 5 bases, and 9 bases lay between the germline ends. Germline V gene data show CDR1 as SNHLY and CDR2 as FYNNEI. This CDR3 is built from 14 residues. CDR3 loop: CASSELRETGELFF. The CDR3, as DNA: TGTGCCAGCAGTGAACTTCGGGAGACCGGGGAGCTGTTTTTT.

V and J are TRBV7-8 and TRBJ1-5; weak D call: TRBD1 (5 bases). The CDR3 loop spans 16 amino acids. V lost 5 bases to trimming and J lost 3 bases, with 17 bases between them. Germline V lookup: CDR1 SGHVS, CDR2 FQNEAQ. The CDR3 protein is CASSNPWGDHNQPQHF. Written as DNA, the CDR3 is TGTGCCAGCAGCAACCCCTGGGGGGACCACAATCAGCCCCAGCATTTT.

This clone has just a few counts. V and J are TRBV7-2 and TRBJ2-2, with D possibly being TRBD1 or TRBD2 (8 bases each). CDR3 length: 14 residues. Trimming shortened V by 10 bases and J by 8 bases, and 20 bases separated the two germline ends. CDR1 and CDR2 from the germline V gene are SGHTA and FQGNSA. The CDR3 DNA reads TGTGCCAACAGGGGGAGCGGGAGAACTGGGGAGCTGTTTTTT. Protein product: CANRGSGRTGELFF.

V gene TRBV4-1 combines with J gene TRBJ2-7; 9 bases are shared with TRBD2. V lost 4 bases to trimming and J lost 2 bases; unmatched junction nucleotides: 3. The germline V gene encodes CDR1 MGHRA and CDR2 YSYEKL. The CDR3 is 14 amino acids. The CDR3 bases are TGCGCCAGCAGCCGGACTAGCGCTACCTACGAGCAGTACTTC. Protein product: CASSRTSATYEQYF.

This clone was counted a single time. Compared with germline, one end of the junction differs, possibly owing to a read error. DNA for the CDR3: TGCGCCAGCAGTGAGTCACGCGGCACCGCTATTTGCTTC. Its protein product is CASSESRGTAICF. V gene TRBV10-2 combines with J gene TRBJ1-2; D ambiguous. There are 13 residues in the CDR3. In germline, CDR1 is WSHSY, CDR2 SAAADI.

This chain links TRBV19 with TRBJ1-5; 7 bases match TRBD1. The germline gives CDR1 LNHDA, CDR2 SQIVND (reference sequence). CDR3 length equals 14 residues. V gave up 11 bases and J gave up 7 bases; unmatched junction bases: 14. The CDR3 sequence: CAVKKVGTAQPQHF. Here the CDR3 DNA reads TGTGCCGTCAAAAAGGTCGGGACAGCGCAGCCCCAGCATTTT.

CDR3 nucleotide sequence: TGTGCCAGCAACCCCACAGGATGGGCCGGTTCTCTGGAGTATTTT. Its protein product is CASNPTGWAGSLEYF. The chain employs TRBV6-4 and TRBJ2-3; possibly TRBD1 for D (5 bases). Germline CDR1 reads MRHNA; CDR2 reads SNTAGT. With 7 bases removed from V and 13 bases from J, the gap between germline ends came to 27 bases. The CDR3 runs to 15 residues.

The rearrangement uses TRBV5-1 and TRBJ2-5; possibly TRBD2 for D (6 bases). The CDR3 sequence is 12 residues long. CDR1 and CDR2 (germline): SGHRS, YFSETQ. V was cut by 4 bases and J by 5 bases, with 9 bases left in between. The CDR3 is CASSNRGETQYF. The DNA for the CDR3 is TGCGCCAGCAGCAACCGGGGGGAGACCCAGTACTTC. The variable domain in full, completed from reference TRBV5-1 and TRBJ2-5, reads KAGVTQTPRYLIKTRGQQVTLSCSPISGHRSVSWYQQTPGQGLQFLFEYFSETQRNKGNFPGRFSGRQFSNSRSEMNVSTLELGDSALYLCASSNRGETQYFGPGTRLLVL.

The chain combines TRBV30 with TRBJ2-3, with 8 bases lining up with TRBD1. Germline V gene data show CDR1 as GTSNPN and CDR2 as SVGIG (reference sequence). V trimming: 2 bases; J trimming: 6 bases; junction bases outside the gene matches: 10. The CDR3 spans 15 residues. The CDR3 region is CAWSTGTGVYDTQYF. CDR3 in DNA: TGTGCCTGGAGTACCGGGACAGGCGTGTATGATACGCAGTATTTT.

This chain connects TRBV19 to TRBJ2-7, with TRBD2 matching 11 bases. With V trimmed by 3 bases and J by 2 bases, 6 bases remained unmatched. Looked up from germline, CDR1 is LNHDA and CDR2 is SQIVND (reference sequence). This CDR3 is 16 amino acids long. Here the CDR3 DNA reads TGTGCCAGTAGTATCCACGGGACTAGCGGTACCTACGAGCAGTACTTC. Protein sequence: CASSIHGTSGTYEQYF. Variable domain in full (rest from reference TRBV19 and TRBJ2-7): DGGITQSPKYLFRKEGQNVTLSCEQNLNHDAMYWYRQDPGQGLRLIYYSQIVNDFQKGDIAEGYSVSREKKESFPLTVTSAQKNPTAFYLCASSIHGTSGTYEQYFGPGTRLTVT.

This chain uses TRBV25-1 with TRBJ2-1; 7 bases are a match to TRBD2. With 9 bases clipped from V and 8 bases from J, the junction kept 22 bases outside the gene matches. Germline V CDR1 and CDR2: MGHDK, SYGVNS. This CDR3 comprises 17 residues. CDR3 DNA sequence: TGTGCCAGGTCGATTTGGAATACTGGGGGAGGGGAAGATGAGCAGTTCTTC. Translation gives CARSIWNTGGGEDEQFF.

This clone was observed once. The genes are TRBV18 and TRBJ2-3; D may be TRBD2 (6 bases). Germline lookup yields CDR1 KGHSH and CDR2 LQKENI. V lost 1 base and J 4 bases, leaving 9 bases between the germline ends. The CDR3 runs 14 residues. CDR3 nucleotides: TGTGCCAGCTCACCACTTGGAGGGCCAGATACGCAGTATTTT. As protein: CASSPLGGPDTQYF.

The chain combines TRBV9 with TRBJ2-3, with a tentative D call TRBD2 (5 bases). Looked up from germline, CDR1 is SGDLS and CDR2 is YYNGEE. The CDR3 totals 15 residues. The V end was cut by 3 bases, the J end by 0 bases, with 11 bases between. The CDR3 nucleotides are TGTGCCAGCAGCGCGGGGTTGTCTAGCACAGATACGCAGTATTTT. Amino acid sequence: CASSAGLSSTDTQYF.

The chain couples TRBV13 to TRBJ2-3, with 9 bases fitting TRBD2. This CDR3 has 15 residues. Germline-derived CDR1 and CDR2 are PRHDT and FYEKMQ (reference sequence). V dropped 4 bases and J dropped 2; count of bases not matched to a gene: 4. The CDR3 protein is CASSSRGGDTDTQYF. The CDR3 DNA reads as TGTGCCAGCAGCTCGCGGGGGGGCGACACAGATACGCAGTATTTT.

This chain uses TRBV6-5 with TRBJ2-1; 13 positions match TRBD2. The junction had 4 bases not matched to a gene; V was cut back by 5 bases and J by 6 bases. The CDR3 loop spans 15 amino acids. Germline V gene data show CDR1 as MNHEY and CDR2 as SVGAGI. CDR3 coding DNA: TGTGCCAGCAGTCAACTAGCGGGGGGGATCAATGAGCAGTTCTTC. It specifies CASSQLAGGINEQFF.

This clone has just a few counts. The J gene is TRBJ2-2, the V gene TRBV5-1; the D gene is possibly TRBD2 (7 bases). Germline values: CDR1 SGHRS, CDR2 YFSETQ. CDR3 length: 14 residues. The V end was cut by 0 bases, the J end by 9 bases, with 12 bases between. This CDR3 reads CASSLDYGGRELFF. The CDR3 bases are TGCGCCAGCAGCTTGGATTACGGGGGGCGGGAGCTGTTTTTT.

V and J are TRBV10-3 and TRBJ1-4; 8 bases are a match to TRBD1. The junction had 7 bases not matched to a gene; V was cut back by 8 bases and J by 8 bases. CDR1 and CDR2 (germline): ENHRY, SYGVKD. The length of the CDR3 is 13 residues. This CDR3 is CAIADREREKLFF. The DNA for the CDR3 is TGTGCCATCGCGGACAGGGAACGAGAAAAACTGTTTTTT.

V is TRBV10-2 and J is TRBJ1-2, with D possibly TRBD1 on 6 matching bases. V shed 8 bases and J shed 0 bases, with 16 bases lying between them. The CDR3 is 15 residues long. CDR1 WSHSY and CDR2 SAAADI come from the germline V gene. The CDR3 sequence: CASYEQGSTNYGYTF. In nucleotides, the CDR3 is TGCGCCAGCTACGAACAGGGATCGACTAACTATGGCTACACCTTC.